Listed below are T cell receptor beta chains from one sample, sequenced in a study of OX40 agonist ivuxolimab in advanced cancers. TCRdb keeps only in-frame clones here, not all; method: immunoSEQ multiplex PCR. The sample contains some 110,000 clones, 93% of which appear only once. Sequenced here: CD4+ or CD8+ T cells sorted from blood, sampled in a trial of the OX40 agonist ivuxolimab. The receptors shown here come from an adult with an advanced solid tumor such as melanoma, head and neck, liver or kidney cancer. Both conserved end residues are part of each CDR3. The D gene is left open where the match is weak. Not every row has a clone size; where given, it reads once, few, many or a size class.

j_call v_call clone_size d_call cdr3_nt cdr3_aa
TRBJ2-5 TRBV7-2 NA TRBD1 TGTGCCAGCAGCGTTCGGGACAGGGCGACCCAGTACTTC CASSVRDRATQYF
TRBJ1-2 TRBV7-9 NA NA TGTGCCAGCAGGGGGGATGGTGGCTACACCTTC CASRGDGGYTF
TRBJ2-3 TRBV29-1 NA NA TGCAGCGTCGCCCCCGGGACCCAGACGGGCACAGATACGCAGTATTTT CSVAPGTQTGTDTQYF
TRBJ2-3 TRBV21-1 NA NA TGTGCCAGCATCCTCTCCCAGGAGGAGGGGACAGATACGCAGTATTTT CASILSQEEGTDTQYF
TRBJ1-5 TRBV5-1 once NA TGCGCCAGCAGCTCGGGGGCGAGTAGCAATCAGCCCCAGCATTTT CASSSGASSNQPQHF
TRBJ2-1 TRBV7-3 NA TRBD2 TGTGCCAGCAGCTTAAGCTTTCTGTCGGCCACTAGCGGGAGAAAGAATGAGCAGTTCTTC CASSLSFLSATSGRKNEQFF
TRBJ1-2 TRBV6-5 NA NA TGTGCCAGCAGTCCAGAACGAGGAAACTATGGCTACACCTTC CASSPERGNYGYTF
TRBJ1-1 TRBV2 NA NA TGTGCCAGCCGTAGAAATATCGTGGACGGTGGCGTAGCTTTCTTT CASRRNIVDGGVAFF
TRBJ2-6 TRBV27 NA TRBD1 TGTGCCAGCAGTCCCGACAGGGTGCGGTCTGGGGCCAACGTCCTGACTTTC CASSPDRVRSGANVLTF
TRBJ1-3 TRBV27 NA NA TGTGCCAGCAGGGAAGGACGCCGCTCTGGAAACACCATATATTTT CASREGRRSGNTIYF
TRBJ2-2 TRBV7-3 few TRBD1 TGTGCCAGCAGCCCAGGGGGACAGGGTAACACCGGGGAGCTGTTTTTT CASSPGGQGNTGELFF
TRBJ1-5 TRBV19 NA TRBD1 TGTGCCAGTAGTAGACAGGGGGCGTTAAATCAGCCCCAGCATTTT CASSRQGALNQPQHF
TRBJ1-2 TRBV15 NA NA TGTGCCACCAGCAGAGAAGGGCTAGATGGCTACACCTTC CATSREGLDGYTF
TRBJ1-2 TRBV6-1 NA NA TGTGCCAGCAAAAAAGGGGGGAAGGTAGAGGGCTACACCTTC CASKKGGKVEGYTF
TRBJ1-6 TRBV28 NA TRBD1 TGTGCCAGCAGCCTCCGGGACAGGGGGTTTAGCTCCTATAATTCACCCCTCCACTTT CASSLRDRGFSSYNSPLHF
TRBJ2-2 TRBV5-1 NA NA TGCGCCAGCAGCCTCATAGTCGGTGGGACCGGGGAGCTGTTTTTT CASSLIVGGTGELFF
TRBJ2-1 TRBV2 NA NA TGTGCCAGCAGTACTCCCTTGGGGACGGGGTCCTACAATGAGCAGTTCTTC CASSTPLGTGSYNEQFF
TRBJ1-2 TRBV6-6 NA TRBD1 TGTGCCAGCATCCAGGGGGGCCCCCTAGGGTATGGCTACACCTTC CASIQGGPLGYGYTF
TRBJ1-4 TRBV27 NA NA TGTGCCAGCGGACTCTCCTATGCTAATGAAAAACTGTTTTTT CASGLSYANEKLFF
TRBJ2-7 TRBV27 NA TRBD1 TGTGCCCCACAGGGGGCCCGCTGCTTCGAGCAGTACTTC CAPQGARCFEQYF
TRBJ2-5 TRBV27 NA NA TGTGCCAGCAGGGACCGCTTGGAGACCCAGTACTTC CASRDRLETQYF
TRBJ2-4 TRBV6-1 NA NA TGTGCCAGCAGTGAAGCCTCCGGGCTCCTAGAGGCGGCCAAAAACATTCAGTACTTC CASSEASGLLEAAKNIQYF
TRBJ2-7 TRBV2 NA TRBD1 TGTGCCAGCAGTGAGACGGACAGGGGGCACTCCTACGAGCAGTACTTC CASSETDRGHSYEQYF
TRBJ2-6 TRBV19 NA NA TGTGCCAGTAGTTCCTTAGGGCATCCCTCTGGGGCCAACGTCCTGACTTTC CASSSLGHPSGANVLTF
TRBJ2-7 TRBV6-1 NA NA TGTGCCAGCAGCGCCTCCTACGAGCAGTACTTC CASSASYEQYF